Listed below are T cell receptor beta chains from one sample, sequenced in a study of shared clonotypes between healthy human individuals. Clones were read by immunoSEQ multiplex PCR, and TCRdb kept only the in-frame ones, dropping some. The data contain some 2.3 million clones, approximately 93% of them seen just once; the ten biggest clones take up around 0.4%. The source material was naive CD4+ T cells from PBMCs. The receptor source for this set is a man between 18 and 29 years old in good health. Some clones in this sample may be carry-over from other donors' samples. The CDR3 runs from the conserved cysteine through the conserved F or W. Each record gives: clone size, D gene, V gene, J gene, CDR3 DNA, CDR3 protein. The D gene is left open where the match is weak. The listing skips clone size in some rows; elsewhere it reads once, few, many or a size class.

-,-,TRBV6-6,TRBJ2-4,TGTGCCAGCAGTCACAGGACCATAGCCAAAAACATTCAGTACTTC,CASSHRTIAKNIQYF
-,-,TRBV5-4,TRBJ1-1,TGTGCCAGCAGCAAGGGTGCGAACACTGAAGCTTTCTTT,CASSKGANTEAFF
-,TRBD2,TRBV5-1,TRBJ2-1,TGCGCCAGCAGCTGGGGAGGGGACTACCCCTACAATGAGCAGTTCTTC,CASSWGGDYPYNEQFF
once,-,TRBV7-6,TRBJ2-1,TGTGCCAGCAGCAGGGGCGGGCCAAGCAGCAACAATGAGCAGTTCTTC,CASSRGGPSSNNEQFF
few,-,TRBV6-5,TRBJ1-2,TGTGCCAGCAGTTATGCGGGAAATGGCTACACCTTC,CASSYAGNGYTF
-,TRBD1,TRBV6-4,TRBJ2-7,TGTGCCAATACGGGACAGATTAGCGAGCAGTACTTC,CANTGQISEQYF
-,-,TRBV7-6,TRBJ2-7,TGTGCCAGCAGCTCCGGAATCGGCTACGAGCAGTACTTC,CASSSGIGYEQYF
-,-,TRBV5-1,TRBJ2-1,TGCGCCAGCAGCTACCCAGGGTCTGAGCAGTTCTTC,CASSYPGSEQFF
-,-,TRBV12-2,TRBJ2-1,TGTGCAAGTCGCTTATCTTCACTCCCGAGCTCCTACAATGAGCAGTTCTTC,CASRLSSLPSSYNEQFF
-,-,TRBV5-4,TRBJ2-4,TGTGCCAGCAGCGGCCGGGACGCAAACATTCAGTACTTC,CASSGRDANIQYF
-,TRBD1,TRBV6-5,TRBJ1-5,TGTGCCAGCAGTCCGGACAGGGGGAGGCCCCAGCATTTT,CASSPDRGRPQHF
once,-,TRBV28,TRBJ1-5,TGTGCCAGCAGCACTCCCGCGGCGCCCAGCAATCAGCCCCAGCATTTT,CASSTPAAPSNQPQHF
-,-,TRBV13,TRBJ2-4,TGTGCCAGCAGCCAACCCGGACGGCTAATGAACATTCAGTACTTC,CASSQPGRLMNIQYF
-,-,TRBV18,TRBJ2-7,TGTGCCAGCTCACCCGCCGGGGGCTCCTCCTACGAGCAGTACTTC,CASSPAGGSSYEQYF
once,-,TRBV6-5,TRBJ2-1,TGTGCCAGCAGTTACACGGACACCGGTGAGCAGTTCTTC,CASSYTDTGEQFF
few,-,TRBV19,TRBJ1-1,TGTGCCAGTCGGGGGTCGTGGGCTGAAGCTTTCTTT,CASRGSWAEAFF